Following are 24 T cell receptor beta chains from one sample sequenced in a study of blood T cell repertoires in COVID-19. The table came from immunoSEQ multiplex PCR; TCRdb's copy has only in-frame clones and leaves some out. The repertoire includes approximately 97,000 clones, about 90% of them detected once, and around 5% sits in the top ten. Source material: peripheral blood. Every receptor here comes from a woman aged 50 to 60 with COVID-19, enrolled during active disease.

The V call is TRBV30, the J call TRBJ1-5; D gene ambiguous. Trimming stripped 2 bases from V and 4 bases from J, with 9 bases between. Germline V CDR1 and CDR2: GTSNPN, SVGIG (reference sequence). The CDR3 contains 13 residues. The CDR3 here is CAWSSGPNQPQHF. The CDR3 nucleotides are TGTGCCTGGAGTTCAGGCCCGAATCAGCCCCAGCATTTT.

The chain links TRBV9 to TRBJ2-1; 7 bases line up with TRBD2. Trimming took 2 bases from V and 0 from J; bases not matched to a gene: 8. This CDR3 comprises 17 residues. The germline gives CDR1 SGDLS, CDR2 YYNGEE. The CDR3 DNA reads as TGTGCCAGCAGCGTTTTGTCTGGCGGGGGCTCCTACAATGAGCAGTTCTTC. It yields the protein CASSVLSGGGSYNEQFF.

The chain is built from TRBV19 and TRBJ1-1; TRBD1 aligns across 8 bases. This CDR3 is built from 13 residues. Per germline, CDR1 LNHDA and CDR2 SQIVND (reference sequence). J lost 3 bases, V lost 5 bases, and 2 bases had no gene match. The CDR3 sequence is CASSQGAHTEAFF. CDR3 nucleotides: TGTGCCAGTAGTCAGGGGGCCCACACTGAAGCTTTCTTT. Full variable domain (outside the CDR3, taken from reference TRBV19 and TRBJ1-1): DGGITQSPKYLFRKEGQNVTLSCEQNLNHDAMYWYRQDPGQGLRLIYYSQIVNDFQKGDIAEGYSVSREKKESFPLTVTSAQKNPTAFYLCASSQGAHTEAFFGQGTRLTVV.

This clone was recorded once. The V call is TRBV5-1, the J call TRBJ1-1; D is unresolved. Trimming pared 4 bases from V and 4 bases from J, leaving 20 bases between. Germline CDR1 reads SGHRS; CDR2 reads YFSETQ. CDR3 size: 16 residues. The CDR3 sequence is CASSPDPGIWGTEAFF. The CDR3 nucleotides read TGCGCCAGCAGCCCGGATCCCGGGATCTGGGGCACTGAAGCTTTCTTT.

V and J are TRBV27 and TRBJ1-5; no reliable D call. The CDR3 is made up of 14 amino acids. Germline CDR1 reads MNHEY; CDR2 reads SMNVEV (reference sequence). V was shortened by 4 bases and J by 3 bases, with 10 bases between the two germline ends. CDR3 DNA: TGTGCCAGCAGTTACCGGGGATTCAATCAGCCCCAGCATTTT. Its protein is CASSYRGFNQPQHF.

This clone showed up just a few times. The DNA for the CDR3 is TGTGCCAGCAGTTATGGAGACAGGGGAGTATGGGGAGCTTTCTTT. It translates to CASSYGDRGVWGAFF. V and J are TRBV6-5 and TRBJ1-1, with TRBD1 matching over 8 bases. Germline-derived CDR1 and CDR2 are MNHEY and SVGAGI. CDR3 size: 15 residues. The ends lost 3 bases at V and 10 bases at J; junction bases unmatched: 13.

The chain employs TRBV24-1 and TRBJ2-3, with 9 bases fitting TRBD1. Trimming took 4 bases from V and 1 from J; bases not matched to a gene: 5. CDR1 KGHDR and CDR2 SFDVKD come from the germline V gene. The CDR3 spans 16 residues. The CDR3 DNA reads as TGTGCCACCAGTGACCCGGGACAGGGAGGCACAGATACGCAGTATTTT. This translates into CATSDPGQGGTDTQYF.

This clone was found once. This rearrangement joins TRBV5-1 to TRBJ1-1; perhaps TRBD1 as D (5 bases). Trimming stripped 2 bases from V and 6 bases from J, with 8 bases between. Germline CDR1 and CDR2: SGHRS and YFSETQ. The CDR3 sequence is 12 residues long. The CDR3 sequence: CASSFAGAEAFF. The CDR3 nucleotides are TGCGCCAGCAGCTTTGCGGGGGCTGAAGCTTTCTTT.

This chain joins TRBV9 and TRBJ1-2; D might be TRBD1 (5 bases). The germline V and J ends were trimmed by 2 bases and 3 bases, with 11 bases remaining between them. Germline CDR1 reads SGDLS; CDR2 reads YYNGEE. The CDR3 is made up of 14 amino acids. CDR3 nucleotides: TGTGCCAGCAGCGTGGGGCAGGGCGACTATGGCTACACCTTC. Its translation is CASSVGQGDYGYTF.

The J gene is TRBJ1-2, the V gene TRBV24-1; possible D gene TRBD1, 5 bases. Trimming took off 2 bases at V and 4 bases at J, with 13 bases between the two ends. CDR3 length equals 15 residues. Germline CDR1 is KGHDR and CDR2 is SFDVKD. CDR3 protein: CATSDSTGGVYGYTF. In DNA form, the CDR3 reads TGTGCCACCAGTGATTCTACAGGTGGGGTCTATGGCTACACCTTC.

The rearrangement joins TRBV25-1 to TRBJ1-6; 8 positions agree with TRBD1. V lost 8 bases to trimming and J lost 7 bases; unmatched junction nucleotides: 7. The germline CDR1 and CDR2 sequences are MGHDK and SYGVNS. This CDR3 contains 14 residues. The CDR3 DNA is TGTGCCAGCGGGCCAGGGGGCCAAAATTCACCCCTCCACTTT. It is translated as CASGPGGQNSPLHF.

J is TRBJ1-5 and V is TRBV19; a weak D match, TRBD1 (5 bases). The CDR3 contains 14 residues. Germline V gene sequence: CDR1 LNHDA, CDR2 SQIVND (reference sequence). Trimming shortened V by 7 bases and J by 7 bases, and 17 bases separated the two germline ends. In nucleotides, the CDR3 is TGTGCCAGTAACCTGGGGGGGGACGGCCAGCCCCAGCATTTT. Protein product: CASNLGGDGQPQHF.

This chain uses TRBV24-1 with TRBJ2-3; the D gene is possibly TRBD1 (5 bases). V was trimmed by 4 bases and J by 11 bases, leaving 15 bases between them. The CDR3 runs 13 residues. Germline V gives CDR1 KGHDR, CDR2 SFDVKD. The CDR3 protein is CATSDPLGAVQYF. The CDR3 region has the DNA TGTGCCACCAGTGACCCGCTTGGGGCTGTGCAGTATTTT.

The V gene is TRBV28, the J gene TRBJ2-3; D might be TRBD1 (7 bases). The CDR3 loop spans 14 amino acids. Between the trimmed V and J ends, which lost 11 bases and 0 bases, there was a span of 15 bases. Germline V gives CDR1 MDHEN, CDR2 SYDVKM. CDR3 protein: CAGGGGTSTDTQYF. The CDR3, as DNA: TGTGCCGGAGGGGGCGGAACTAGCACAGATACGCAGTATTTT. Full variable domain (rest looked up from reference TRBV28 and TRBJ2-3): DVKVTQSSRYLVKRTGEKVFLECVQDMDHENMFWYRQDPGLGLRLIYFSYDVKMKEKGDIPEGYSVSREKKERFSLILESASTNQTSMYLCAGGGGTSTDTQYFGPGTRLTVL.

This chain joins TRBV6-1 and TRBJ1-1; 7 positions agree with TRBD1. CDR3 length: 14 residues. The germline gives CDR1 MNHNS, CDR2 SASEGT. The trim removed 2 bases at V and 4 bases at J, leaving 4 bases unmatched. The CDR3 is CASSEFRGATEAFF. Here the CDR3 DNA reads TGTGCCAGCAGTGAATTCAGGGGGGCCACTGAAGCTTTCTTT.

The chain links TRBV7-2 to TRBJ2-3; D might be TRBD2 (5 bases). Trimming removed 2 bases from V and 2 bases from J, with 14 bases in between. The CDR3 consists of 16 residues. Germline V lookup: CDR1 SGHTA, CDR2 FQGNSA. The CDR3 reads CASSLLAGSPTDTQYF. CDR3 nucleotides: TGTGCCAGCAGCTTATTGGCGGGTTCCCCCACAGATACGCAGTATTTT.

The V gene is TRBV5-6, the J gene TRBJ2-3; D not resolved. Germline V gene sequence: CDR1 SGHDT, CDR2 YYEEEE. The V end lost 5 bases, the J end lost 6 bases, and 13 bases lay between the germline ends. The CDR3 runs 13 residues. CDR3 in amino acids: CASRSTDEDTQYF. CDR3 coding DNA: TGTGCCAGCAGATCGACTGATGAGGATACGCAGTATTTT.

This chain uses TRBV24-1 with TRBJ2-1; weak D call: TRBD1 (5 bases). CDR3 size: 14 residues. Looked up from germline, CDR1 is KGHDR and CDR2 is SFDVKD. Deletions cut 5 bases from V and 7 bases from J, with 14 bases between. Here the CDR3 reads CATSAVGPGNEQFF. The CDR3 DNA is TGTGCCACCAGTGCGGTGGGGCCAGGGAATGAGCAGTTCTTC.

The chain couples TRBV29-1 to TRBJ1-5; D is unclear. The CDR3 totals 14 residues. V was clipped by 5 bases and J by 2 bases, with 13 bases between them. CDR1 is SQVTM and CDR2 is ANQGSEA in the germline V gene. CDR3 in DNA: TGCAGCGTTTCGTTGGGCTTCGGCAATCAGCCCCAGCATTTT. Encoded protein: CSVSLGFGNQPQHF.

This clone was picked up one time. The CDR3 coding sequence is TGTGCCAGCAGTAGCGGGGGTGGTGTTGAGACCCAGTACTTC. Translation: CASSSGGGVETQYF. The chain joins TRBV9 to TRBJ2-5; 9 nucleotides align to TRBD2. Germline CDR1 SGDLS, CDR2 YYNGEE. CDR3 length: 14 amino acids. V trimming: 5 bases; J trimming: 5 bases; junction bases outside the gene matches: 7.

CDR3 bases: TGTGCCAGTAGGACAATTAGCGGGGGGCAAGAGACCCAGTACTTC. It codes for CASRTISGGQETQYF. This chain joins TRBV19 and TRBJ2-5, with 10 nucleotides matching TRBD2. The CDR3 extends over 15 amino acids. The V segment lost 6 bases and the J segment 2 bases; nucleotides outside the gene matches: 6. Germline CDR1 reads LNHDA; CDR2 reads SQIVND (reference sequence).

V usage is TRBV6-2 or TRBV6-3 and J usage is TRBJ1-2, with 7 bases lining up with TRBD1. CDR3 length: 14 residues. V lost 5 bases and J lost 5; bases outside the gene matches: 8. Per germline, CDR1 MNHEY and CDR2 SVGEGT. The CDR3 loop is CASSNDREAYGYTF. In DNA, the CDR3 is TGTGCCAGCAGTAACGACAGGGAAGCATATGGCTACACCTTC.

The V call is TRBV30, the J call TRBJ1-5; 7 nucleotides match TRBD1. V was pared by 1 base and J by 7 bases, with 4 bases of the junction left unmatched. Per the germline V gene, CDR1 is GTSNPN and CDR2 is SVGIG (reference sequence). The CDR3 is made up of 13 amino acids. CDR3 sequence reads: CAWSGGGWQPQHF. CDR3 in DNA: TGTGCCTGGAGTGGAGGGGGCTGGCAGCCCCAGCATTTT. Together with reference TRBV30 and TRBJ1-5, the CDR3 gives the full variable domain: SQTIHQWPATLVQPVGSPLSLECTVEGTSNPNLYWYRQAAGRGLQLLFYSVGIGQISSEVPQNLSASRPQDRQFILSSKKLLLSDSGFYLCAWSGGGWQPQHFGDGTRLSIL.

This chain joins TRBV5-1 and TRBJ1-2, with D possibly TRBD1 on 5 matching bases. V was pared by 1 base and J by 3 bases, with 13 bases between. The germline gives CDR1 SGHRS, CDR2 YFSETQ. There are 15 residues in the CDR3. The CDR3 reads CASSLLAGGDYGYTF. As DNA, the CDR3 is TGCGCCAGCAGCTTGCTGGCGGGGGGGGACTATGGCTACACCTTC.